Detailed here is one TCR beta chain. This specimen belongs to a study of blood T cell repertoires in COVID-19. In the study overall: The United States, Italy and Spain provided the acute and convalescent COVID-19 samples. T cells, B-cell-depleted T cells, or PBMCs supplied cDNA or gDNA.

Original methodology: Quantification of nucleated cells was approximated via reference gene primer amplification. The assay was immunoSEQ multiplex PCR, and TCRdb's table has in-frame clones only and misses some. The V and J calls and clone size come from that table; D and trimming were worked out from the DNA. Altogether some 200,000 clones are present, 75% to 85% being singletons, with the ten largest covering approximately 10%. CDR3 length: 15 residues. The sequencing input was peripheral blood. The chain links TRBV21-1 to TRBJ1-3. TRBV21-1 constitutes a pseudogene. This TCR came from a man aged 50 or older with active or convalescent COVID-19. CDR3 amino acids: CASSQTTGSGNTIYF. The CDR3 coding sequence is TGTGCCAGCAGCCAAACTACGGGCTCTGGAAACACCATATATTTT.